The 18 T cell receptor beta chains presented below share a single source sample, sequenced in a study of blood T cell repertoires in COVID-19. Data came from immunoSEQ multiplex PCR; TCRdb stores just in-frame clones and leaves some out. Among approximately 28,000 clones listed, 75% to 85% were seen once. Sequencing input: peripheral blood. The receptors originated from a man at least 80 years old with active or convalescent COVID-19.

This clone has only a few counts. CDR3 coding DNA: TGTGCCAGCACCAGGATTCACACAACTAATGAAAAACTGTTTTTT. Translating gives CASTRIHTTNEKLFF. The rearrangement links TRBV2 to TRBJ1-4; D is uncertain. Germline CDR1 and CDR2: SNHLY and FYNNEI. Trimming took off 7 bases at V and 0 bases at J, with 12 bases between the two ends. The CDR3 loop spans 15 amino acids.

V usage is TRBV4-1 and J usage is TRBJ2-4, with D perhaps TRBD1 (5 bases). The V gene's germline CDR1 is MGHRA and CDR2 YSYEKL. The CDR3 spans 18 residues. V was pared by 1 base and J by 8 bases, with 24 bases between. The CDR3 DNA is TGCGCCAGCAGCCAAGCCCCCCGTGTACTACAGGTTTCCTACATTCAGTACTTC. Translated, it gives CASSQAPRVLQVSYIQYF.

V gene TRBV18 combines with J gene TRBJ2-3; TRBD1 matches 8 bases. CDR1 is KGHSH, CDR2 LQKENI, per germline. Trimming at V came to 3 bases and at J to 2 bases, leaving 4 bases not matched to a gene. There are 15 residues in the CDR3. CDR3 in DNA: TGTGCCAGCTCACCTCAACAGGGGGTCACAGATACGCAGTATTTT. Translated, it gives CASSPQQGVTDTQYF.

The V call is TRBV3-1 (or the pseudogene TRBV3-2), the J call TRBJ1-2, with a weak D call TRBD1 (6 bases). The CDR3 is made up of 14 amino acids. Trimming took 3 bases from V and 6 from J, leaving 14 bases between them. Germline values: CDR1 LGHDT, CDR2 YNNKEL (reference sequence). The CDR3 sequence: CASSQLQGVDGYTF. In DNA form, the CDR3 reads TGTGCCAGCAGCCAGTTACAGGGCGTCGATGGCTACACCTTC.

The chain combines TRBV6-2 or TRBV6-3 with TRBJ2-5; a weak D match, TRBD2 (6 bases). V dropped 5 bases and J dropped 0 bases, with 19 bases sitting between them. CDR1 and CDR2 (germline): MNHEY, SVGEGT. This CDR3 is 17 amino acids long. The CDR3 sequence is CASSKPKGLPYQETQYF. CDR3 nucleotides: TGTGCCAGCAGTAAGCCAAAGGGACTTCCGTACCAAGAGACCCAGTACTTC.

This clone was detected once. This chain connects TRBV4-1 to TRBJ1-1; TRBD1 might be the D (6 bases). The length of the CDR3 is 16 residues. Between the trimmed V and J ends, which lost 0 bases and 1 base, there was a span of 12 bases. The germline CDR1 and CDR2 sequences are MGHRA and YSYEKL. The CDR3 DNA sequence: TGCGCCAGCAGCCAAGATTTCGGGACACCGAACACTGAAGCTTTCTTT. Its protein is CASSQDFGTPNTEAFF.

The chain links TRBV7-2 to TRBJ2-3, with unresolved D. CDR3 length equals 14 residues. Germline loops: CDR1 SGHTA, CDR2 FQGNSA. Trimming took off 1 base at V and 1 base at J, with 6 bases between the two ends. The CDR3 sequence is CASSLVIGTDTQYF. In nucleotides, the CDR3 is TGTGCCAGCAGCTTAGTGATAGGCACAGATACGCAGTATTTT.

This clone occurred a few times. The chain employs TRBV6-1 and TRBJ1-6; D remains ambiguous. The V end lost 3 bases, the J end lost 0 bases, and 15 bases lay between the germline ends. Germline V gives CDR1 MNHNS, CDR2 SASEGT. This CDR3 is 18 amino acids long. CDR3 region: CASSEGGWYGSYNSPLHF. CDR3 DNA sequence: TGTGCCAGCAGTGAGGGAGGATGGTATGGCTCCTATAATTCACCCCTCCACTTT.

This rearrangement joins TRBV11-2 to TRBJ2-1, with 14 bases that match TRBD2. Germline V gene sequence: CDR1 SGHAT, CDR2 FQNNGV. This CDR3 is built from 18 residues. V lost 5 bases, J lost 5 bases, and 11 bases stayed unmatched. As DNA, the CDR3 is TGTGCCAGCAGCCTCCGGGACAGGGGACTAGCGGGGGACAATGAGCAGTTCTTC. It is translated as CASSLRDRGLAGDNEQFF.

This chain joins TRBV19 and TRBJ2-5, with D possibly TRBD2 on 5 matching bases. Germline CDR1 reads LNHDA; CDR2 reads SQIVND (reference sequence). The CDR3 extends over 16 amino acids. The germline V and J ends were trimmed by 3 bases and 1 base, with 15 bases remaining between them. CDR3 nucleotides: TGTGCCAGTAGTATTGAGGGAGATGCCTCCCAAGAGACCCAGTACTTC. It specifies CASSIEGDASQETQYF.

V is TRBV6-6 and J is TRBJ2-3; 9 bases align to TRBD1. The CDR3 sequence is 15 residues long. From germline, CDR1 is MNHNY and CDR2 SVGAGI (reference sequence). Trimming removed 5 bases from V and 8 bases from J; junction bases left unmatched: 11. CDR3 amino acids: CASSRTGQGGGTQYF. The CDR3 region has the DNA TGTGCCAGCAGTAGAACGGGACAGGGTGGTGGTACGCAGTATTTT.

This clone was seen a handful of times. V is TRBV28 and J is TRBJ2-7; 11 nucleotides match TRBD2. The V gene's germline CDR1 is MDHEN and CDR2 SYDVKM. The CDR3 has 16 amino acids. Trimming removed 5 bases from V and 4 bases from J; junction bases left unmatched: 10. CDR3 amino acids: CASSKPQTSGAYEQYF. CDR3 nucleotide sequence: TGTGCCAGCAGTAAACCACAGACTAGCGGGGCTTACGAGCAGTACTTC.

This chain connects TRBV4-1 to TRBJ2-2; TRBD2 aligns across 8 bases. The CDR3 extends over 15 amino acids. The junction had 5 bases not matched to a gene; V was cut back by 2 bases and J by 6 bases. Germline CDR1 and CDR2: MGHRA and YSYEKL. The DNA for the CDR3 is TGCGCCAGCAGCCAACCTAGCGGGCGAGCCGGGGAGCTGTTTTTT. Protein sequence: CASSQPSGRAGELFF.

This clone has only a few counts. This sequence joins TRBV5-8 and TRBJ2-3; TRBD1 aligns across 9 bases. The CDR3 sequence is 16 residues long. In germline, CDR1 is SGHTS, CDR2 YDEGEE. Trimming at V came to 4 bases and at J to 2 bases, leaving 8 bases not matched to a gene. The CDR3 region has the DNA TGTGCCAGCAGCCAAGGGACAGGGCTTTACACAGATACGCAGTATTTT. Its translation is CASSQGTGLYTDTQYF.

The V call is TRBV5-1, the J call TRBJ2-7; TRBD1 matches 10 bases. Germline V gives CDR1 SGHRS, CDR2 YFSETQ. V dropped 5 bases and J dropped 3; count of bases not matched to a gene: 5. CDR3 length equals 14 residues. CDR3 amino acids: CASSSGTGDYEQYF. In nucleotides, the CDR3 is TGCGCCAGCAGTTCCGGGACAGGGGACTACGAGCAGTACTTC.

The chain has TRBV5-1 and TRBJ2-7; TRBD2 might be the D (5 bases). The CDR3 extends over 14 amino acids. Trimming removed 0 bases at V and 7 bases at J, with 14 bases between. From germline, CDR1 is SGHRS and CDR2 YFSETQ. CDR3 in amino acids: CASSLGMEELEQYF. CDR3 bases: TGCGCCAGCAGCTTGGGTATGGAGGAGCTAGAGCAGTACTTC.

J is TRBJ1-1 and V is TRBV29-1, with 10 nucleotides matching TRBD1. Germline trimming cut 1 base from V and 0 bases from J; bases unmatched to any gene: 8. The CDR3 covers 17 residues. Germline-derived CDR1 and CDR2 are SQVTM and ANQGSEA. The CDR3 is CSVEGSGTGAMNTEAFF. CDR3 sequence (DNA): TGCAGCGTTGAAGGTTCCGGGACAGGGGCTATGAACACTGAAGCTTTCTTT.

The chain is built from TRBV4-2 and TRBJ1-3, with D possibly matching TRBD1 (5 bases). The germline V gene encodes CDR1 LGHNA and CDR2 YNFKEQ. V was clipped by 1 base and J by 3 bases, with 16 bases between them. The CDR3 is 17 amino acids. CDR3 DNA sequence: TGTGCCAGCAGCCAAGTAGGGTCCTACAGGAGTGGAAACACCATATATTTT. Residues: CASSQVGSYRSGNTIYF.